The T cell receptor (beta chain) under discussion was sequenced for a study of blood T cell repertoires in COVID-19. Using immunoSEQ multiplex PCR, the repertoire was profiled, and TCRdb retains in-frame clones only, with some absent. There are 210,000 or so clones in the sample; 70% to 90% occur only once, and 10% to 13% lies in the top ten. Those enrolled, adults aged roughly 18 to 100 years, came from under 25 US areas. Participants' reported clinical history set cohort assignment. Recovery meant two consecutive negative NP/OP PCR tests, professional clearance, or resolved symptoms. The CDR3 runs to 15 residues. From germline, CDR1 is MNHEY and CDR2 SVGAGI. V shed 8 bases and J shed 2 bases, with 19 bases lying between them.

Sample: PBMCs or T cells enriched from blood (not recorded which). J is TRBJ2-7 and V is TRBV6-5, with D possibly matching TRBD2 (7 bases). The origin of this receptor is a man younger than 40 who had recovered from COVID-19. The CDR3 is CASRKGGADTYEQYF. CDR3 bases: TGTGCCAGCCGCAAAGGGGGGGCCGATACCTACGAGCAGTACTTC.